This TCR beta chain originates from a study of cytotoxic CD8 clonotypes in ibrutinib-treated CLL. Study-level background: Enrolment comprised about 10 relapsed/refractory and over 14 treatment-naive patients; 17 to 18 were IGHV unmutated. Response samples came after a median roughly 11 months of treatment, range 6 to 36.

The CDR3 covers 14 residues. V shed 0 bases and J shed 1 base, with 9 bases lying between them. Looked up from germline, CDR1 is GTSNPN and CDR2 is SVGIG (reference sequence). PBMCs were cryopreserved, and approximately 1.8 micrograms of genomic DNA from them went into TCR beta libraries. Produced via immunoSEQ multiplex PCR; TCRdb's table is partial and in-frame only. The top ten hold 5.7% of the sample, which has fewer than 90,000 clones, around 68% seen once. Concerning this clone itself: Its specificity is not known.

Points from the study as a whole: Clonality showed a rise at ibrutinib response that reversed toward baseline at progression.

The clonotype originates from a human donor with chronic lymphocytic leukemia. V is TRBV30 and J is TRBJ1-1, with D possibly being TRBD1 (5 bases). The starting material was PBMCs, obtained after 12 months of ibrutinib treatment. The CDR3 protein is CAWSVGRENTEAFF. The CDR3 DNA follows: TGTGCCTGGAGTGTGGGCAGGGAGAACACTGAAGCTTTCTTT.